The entry below gives a single TCR beta chain sequence along with its context. This receptor's antigen is unknown. The germline V gene (reference sequence) sets CDR1 to PRHDT and CDR2 to FYEKMQ. The CDR3 holds 14 amino acids from the cysteine to the phenylalanine. No DNA appears here. This record belongs to a study of CXCR3-negative and CXCR3-positive naive CD8 T cells (dated by TCRdb to the late 2010s). Notes on the research overall: In total, approximately 130 million TRB reads were obtained, corresponding to roughly 1.5 +/- 0.3 million reads per library. Diversity and physicochemical repertoire analyses covered 11 donors pooled from two independent experiments. The TRBV-TRBJ cluster analysis covered naive subsets from 5 or 6 donors and memory cells from 3 donors. The paper as a whole reports these results and caveats: Because surface CD5, which is linked to self-reactivity in mice, was comparable between the naive subsets, TCR interaction strength was also inferred from TRB CDR3 physicochemical properties. TRB CDR3s from CXCR3-positive naive cells showed higher hydrophobicity (lower Kidera factor 4), lower energy, and higher strength and volume indices than CXCR3-negative naive cells. CXCR3 expression partially decreased after cryopreservation, so most assays used freshly isolated PBMCs. Comparably high repertoire diversity was found in both naive subsets, whereas much lower repertoire diversity was found in memory CD8+ T cells. Within the same donor, TRBV-TRBJ usage looked similar between naive CXCR3-negative and CXCR3-positive cells, but memory cells had distinct patterns.

Each CD8+ T cell subset was flow-sorted in triplicate, with approximately 300,000 cells per subset placed directly into RLT lysis buffer. To exclude memory contaminants, naive CD8+ T cells were stringently defined as CD45RO-CCR7+CD27+CD95-. Using standard density gradient centrifugation, peripheral blood mononuclear cells were isolated from buffy coats. Naive CXCR3-negative and CXCR3-positive CD8+ T cells were flow-sorted on a FACSAria III. Total RNA was extracted from sorted cells with an RNeasy Mini Kit. Sequenced using a NextSeq 550. The Human TCR Profiling Kit (MiLaboratory) was used to prepare UMI-labeled 5' RACE TRB cDNA libraries. cDNA synthesis used the entire amount of extracted RNA, and PCR amplification then used the entire amount of cDNA produced. Libraries were prepared in parallel with an identical number of PCR cycles. Per the source publication's procedure: With a requirement of at least two reads per UMI, MIGEC and MiXCR extracted about 52,000 +/- 9,100 unique UMI-labeled TRB cDNA molecules per library. On average, each library contained about 40,000 +/- 10,000 functional in-frame TRB CDR3 nucleotide clonotypes without stop codons. After each sample was downsampled to 5000 UMI-labeled TRB molecules, VDJtools was used to calculate diversity metrics such as normalized Shannon-Wiener and Chao1. VDJtools was used to calculate clonotype-size-weighted physicochemical properties of the central five CDR3 residues, namely interaction energy, strength, volume and Kidera factor 4. Based on TCRdb reprocessing of the reads, there is one entry per CDR3 protein sequence, and DNA is missing. TCRdb, not the authors, supplied the V and J calls. For this sample, the table gives about 82,000 distinct CDR3 sequences. The biggest ten clones account for about 1.1% of the sample.

The TCR sequence derives from a human donor in good health. Some clones in this sample may be carry-over from other donors' samples. The chain is made from TRBV13 and TRBJ2-7. The specimen sequenced was naive CXCR3- CD8+ T cells from blood. The cell subset or site label of this sample denotes: CD45RO-CCR7+CD27+CD95- naive CD8+ T cells lacking CXCR3 (TNR3-). The CDR3 reads as follows: CASSSGRGSYEQYF.